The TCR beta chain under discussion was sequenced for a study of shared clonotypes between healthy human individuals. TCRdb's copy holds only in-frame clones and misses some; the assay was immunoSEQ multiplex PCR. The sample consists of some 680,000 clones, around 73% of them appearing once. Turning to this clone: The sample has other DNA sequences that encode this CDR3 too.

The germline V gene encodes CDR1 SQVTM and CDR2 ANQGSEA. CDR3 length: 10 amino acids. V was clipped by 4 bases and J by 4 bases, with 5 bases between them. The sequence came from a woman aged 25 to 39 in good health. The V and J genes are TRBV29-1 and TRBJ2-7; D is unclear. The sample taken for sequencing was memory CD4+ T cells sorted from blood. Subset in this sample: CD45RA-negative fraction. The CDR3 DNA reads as TGCAGCGTTGGCGGTTACGAGCAGTACTTC. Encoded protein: CSVGGYEQYF.